These T cell receptor beta chains were read from a single sample in a study of sequential checkpoint blockade in melanoma. The assay was immunoSEQ multiplex PCR, and TCRdb's table has in-frame clones only and misses some. The sample consists of around 3,000 clones, 18% of them appearing once. This specimen consisted of tumor tissue (inferred from file names), obtained from a patient given nivolumab and ipilimumab in sequence. These receptors were collected from a human donor with melanoma. Both conserved end residues are part of each CDR3. The D gene is left open where the match is weak. Some rows have no size entry. The others give once, few or many, or a class for an expanded clone.

cdr3_length clone_size j_call d_call v_call cdr3_nt cdr3_aa
14 large TRBJ1-1 . TRBV11-3 TGTGCCAGCAGCCCCCAGACAGTTAACACTGAAGCTTTCTTT CASSPQTVNTEAFF
16 large TRBJ1-4 TRBD1 TRBV6-8 TGTGCCAGCAGTCTCGGACAGGGCGCAACTAATGAAAAACTGTTTTTT CASSLGQGATNEKLFF
15 medium-sized TRBJ1-4 . TRBV11-3 TGTGCCAGCAGCTTAGTGGGACACTACGGAGAAAAACTGTTTTTT CASSLVGHYGEKLFF
18 medium-sized TRBJ2-3 TRBD2 TRBV11-3 TGTGCCAGCAGCCCCGAAAGACTAGCGGGTCTCCTCCCAGATACGCAGTATTTT CASSPERLAGLLPDTQYF
16 few TRBJ1-1 . TRBV19 TGTGCCAGTAGTACTCGCCGGGGGGAGTTGAACACTGAAGCTTTCTTT CASSTRRGELNTEAFF
15 once TRBJ2-5 . TRBV18 TGTGCCAGCTCACCAGGAACCAGGGCAAAAGAGACCCAGTACTTC CASSPGTRAKETQYF
13 medium-sized TRBJ1-1 . TRBV14 TGTGCCAGCAGCCAATCCCCCAGGACTGAAGCTTTCTTT CASSQSPRTEAFF
15 few TRBJ2-2 TRBD1 TRBV6-8 TGTGCCAGCAGGCTGGGACAGTTAAACACCGGGGAGCTGTTTTTT CASRLGQLNTGELFF
13 few TRBJ2-7 TRBD1 TRBV9 TGTGCCAGCTCCAGGACAGGGTACTACGAGCAGTACTTC CASSRTGYYEQYF
12 . TRBJ1-6 TRBD1 TRBV6-8 TGTGCCAGCAGTTCCCCCGACAGGGCCCTCCACTTT CASSSPDRALHF
18 few TRBJ1-4 TRBD1 TRBV6-8 TGTGCCGACCTTGCGGGACAGGGGAGGTTTAGGACTAATGAAAAACTGTTTTTT CADLAGQGRFRTNEKLFF
14 . TRBJ1-1 . TRBV6-8 TGTGCCAGCGATTCTTCGGGACGGAACACTGAAGCTTTCTTT CASDSSGRNTEAFF
15 . TRBJ1-6 TRBD1 TRBV6-8 TGTGCCAGCAGAACGGGACAGGGGTTCAATTCACCCCTCCACTTT CASRTGQGFNSPLHF
12 . TRBJ1-2 TRBD1 TRBV25-1 TGTGCCAGCACAGGGGGCTACGATGGCTACACCTTC CASTGGYDGYTF
19 . TRBJ2-3 TRBD2 TRBV19 TGTGCCAGTAGTATCGTCTTTCCGGCTAGCGGGGCTAGCACAGATACGCAGTATTTT CASSIVFPASGASTDTQYF
15 . TRBJ1-1 . TRBV19 TGTGCCAGTAGTAGACAGGTACTGGAAATCACTGAAGCTTTCTTT CASSRQVLEITEAFF
15 . TRBJ2-5 TRBD2 TRBV9 TGTGCCAGCGGACTAGTAGGCAACGCGGGAGAGACCCAGTACTTC CASGLVGNAGETQYF
13 many TRBJ1-5 . TRBV6-8 TGTGCCACCACTGACGGAAGCCATCAGCCCCAGCATTTT CATTDGSHQPQHF
15 medium-sized TRBJ1-6 . TRBV6-7 TGTGCCAGCATCATCGGGAGCTCCTATAATTCACCCCTCCACTTT CASIIGSSYNSPLHF
14 few TRBJ2-5 . TRBV6-8 TGTGCCAGCAGTTGGACACCGGGCTGGGGGACCCAGTACTTC CASSWTPGWGTQYF
14 few TRBJ2-5 TRBD2 TRBV6-8 TGTGCCAGCAGTGACGGGACTAAGTGGGAGACCCAGTACTTC CASSDGTKWETQYF
18 . TRBJ1-1 TRBD1 TRBV15 TGTGCCACCAGCAGAGACCGGGTCGGCAGGGGGGTTGTCACTGAAGCTTTCTTT CATSRDRVGRGVVTEAFF
14 few TRBJ1-1 . TRBV5-1 TGCGCCAGCAGCTTGGATGGCATGAGCACTGAAGCTTTCTTT CASSLDGMSTEAFF
14 large TRBJ1-6 . TRBV6-1 TGTGCCAGCAGTGAAGCCCGCAGTTATTCACCCCTCCACTTT CASSEARSYSPLHF
14 . TRBJ2-1 . TRBV18 TGTGCCAGCTCACCCGGGACAAACTACAATGAGCAGTTCTTC CASSPGTNYNEQFF
17 . TRBJ1-2 . TRBV19 TGTGCCAGTAGTAGCGGAGCGGGACGTCAAGGAGGCTATGGCTACACCTTC CASSSGAGRQGGYGYTF
17 . TRBJ2-4 TRBD1 TRBV5-1 TGCGCCAGCAGCCCCCACACAGACAGGGTTGGCAAAAACATTCAGTACTTC CASSPHTDRVGKNIQYF
16 medium-sized TRBJ1-2 . TRBV19 TGTGCCAGTACGTTGGACGGCAGGCAGCCTAACTATGGCTACACCTTC CASTLDGRQPNYGYTF
16 . TRBJ2-1 . TRBV25-1 TGTGCCAGCAGTGAACCCCGAACAGTTGCCTACAATGAGCAGTTCTTC CASSEPRTVAYNEQFF